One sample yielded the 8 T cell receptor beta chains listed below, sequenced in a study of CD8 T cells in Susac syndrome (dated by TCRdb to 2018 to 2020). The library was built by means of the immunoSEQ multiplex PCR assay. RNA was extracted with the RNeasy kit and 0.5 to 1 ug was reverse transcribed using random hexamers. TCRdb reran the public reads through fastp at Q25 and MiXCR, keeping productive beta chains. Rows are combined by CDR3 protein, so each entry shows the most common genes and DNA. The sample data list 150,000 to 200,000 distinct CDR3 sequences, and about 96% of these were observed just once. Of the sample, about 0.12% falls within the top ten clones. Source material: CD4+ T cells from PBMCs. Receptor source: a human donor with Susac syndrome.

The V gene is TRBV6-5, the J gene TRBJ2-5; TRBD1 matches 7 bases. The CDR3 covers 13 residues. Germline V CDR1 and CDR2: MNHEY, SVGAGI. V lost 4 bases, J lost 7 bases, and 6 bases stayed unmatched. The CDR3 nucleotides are TGTGCCAGCAGTTCGACAGGGCTGGGGACCCAGTACTTC. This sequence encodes CASSSTGLGTQYF.

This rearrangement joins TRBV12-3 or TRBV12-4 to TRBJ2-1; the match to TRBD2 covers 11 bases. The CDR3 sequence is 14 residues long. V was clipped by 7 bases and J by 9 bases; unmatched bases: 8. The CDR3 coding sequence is TGTGCCAGCATACTACTAGCGGGAGAGGCTGAGCAGTTCTTC. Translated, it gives CASILLAGEAEQFF.

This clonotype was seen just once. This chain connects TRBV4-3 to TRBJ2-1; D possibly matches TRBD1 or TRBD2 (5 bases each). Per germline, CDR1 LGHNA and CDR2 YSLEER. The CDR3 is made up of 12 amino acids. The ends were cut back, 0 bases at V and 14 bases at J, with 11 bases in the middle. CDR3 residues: CASSQDQGPKFF. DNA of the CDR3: TGCGCCAGCAGCCAAGATCAGGGACCTAAGTTCTTC.

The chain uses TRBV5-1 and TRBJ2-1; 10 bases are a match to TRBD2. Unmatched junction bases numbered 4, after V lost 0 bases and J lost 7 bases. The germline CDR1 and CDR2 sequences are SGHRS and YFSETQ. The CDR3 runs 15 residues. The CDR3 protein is CASSLAASGSNEQFF. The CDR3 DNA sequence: TGCGCCAGCAGCTTGGCCGCTAGCGGGAGTAATGAGCAGTTCTTC.

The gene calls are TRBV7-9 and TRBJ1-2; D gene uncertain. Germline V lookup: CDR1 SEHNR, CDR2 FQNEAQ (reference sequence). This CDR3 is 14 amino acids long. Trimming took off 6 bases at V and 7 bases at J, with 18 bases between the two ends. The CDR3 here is CASRLSTAGSGYTF. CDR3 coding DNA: TGTGCCAGCAGACTCAGCACCGCGGGCTCTGGCTACACCTTC.

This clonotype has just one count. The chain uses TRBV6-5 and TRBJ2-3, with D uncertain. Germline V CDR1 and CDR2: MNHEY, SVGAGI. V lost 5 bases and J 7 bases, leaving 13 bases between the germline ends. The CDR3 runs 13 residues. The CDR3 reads CASSRKNANTQYF. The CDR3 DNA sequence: TGTGCCAGCAGTCGCAAGAATGCCAATACGCAGTATTTT.

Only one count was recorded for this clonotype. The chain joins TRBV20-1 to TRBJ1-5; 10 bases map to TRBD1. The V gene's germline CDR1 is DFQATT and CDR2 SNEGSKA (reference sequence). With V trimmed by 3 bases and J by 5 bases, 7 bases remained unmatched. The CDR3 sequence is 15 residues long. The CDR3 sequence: CSARSPGTGDQPQHF. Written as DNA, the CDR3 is TGCAGTGCTAGGAGCCCGGGGACAGGGGATCAGCCCCAGCATTTT.

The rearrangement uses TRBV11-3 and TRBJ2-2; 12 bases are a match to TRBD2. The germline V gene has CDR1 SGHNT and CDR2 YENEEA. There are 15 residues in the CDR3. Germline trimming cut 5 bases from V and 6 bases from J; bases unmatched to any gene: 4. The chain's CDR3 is CASSLTSGSAGELFF. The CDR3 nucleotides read TGTGCCAGCAGCCTGACTAGCGGGAGCGCCGGGGAGCTGTTTTTT.